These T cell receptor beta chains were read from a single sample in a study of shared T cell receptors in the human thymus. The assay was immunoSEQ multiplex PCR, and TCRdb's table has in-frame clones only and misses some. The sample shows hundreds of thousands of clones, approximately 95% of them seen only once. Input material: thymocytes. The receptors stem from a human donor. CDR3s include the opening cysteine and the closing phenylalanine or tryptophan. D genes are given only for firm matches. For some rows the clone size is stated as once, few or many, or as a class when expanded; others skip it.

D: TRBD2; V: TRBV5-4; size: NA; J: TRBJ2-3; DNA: TGTGCCAGCAGCTCCCCCAGCGGGAAGACAGATACGCAGTATTTT; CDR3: CASSSPSGKTDTQYF
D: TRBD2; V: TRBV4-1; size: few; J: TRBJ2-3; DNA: TGCGCCAGCAGCCTCTCTATTAGCGGGGCAAGCACAGATACGCAGTATTTT; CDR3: CASSLSISGASTDTQYF
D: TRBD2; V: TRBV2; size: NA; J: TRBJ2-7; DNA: TGTGCCAGCAGTGAATTGGGGCCTAGCGGGAGTTACGAGCAGTACTTC; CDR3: CASSELGPSGSYEQYF
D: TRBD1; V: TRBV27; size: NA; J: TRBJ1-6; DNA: TGTGCCAGCAGTTTAAACTCCCGGGACAGGTATTCACCCCTCCACTTT; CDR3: CASSLNSRDRYSPLHF
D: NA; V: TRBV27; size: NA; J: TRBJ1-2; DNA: TGTGCCAGCAGACGAAGCCGGGGGGCAGATAACTATGGCTACACCTTC; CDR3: CASRRSRGADNYGYTF
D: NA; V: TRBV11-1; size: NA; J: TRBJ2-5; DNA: TGTGCCAGCAGCTTAGGAGGGGGCCAAGAGACCCAGTACTTC; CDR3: CASSLGGGQETQYF
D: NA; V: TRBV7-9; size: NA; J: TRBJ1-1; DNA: TGTGCCAGCAGCCCCCAGGGTAACACTGAAGCTTTCTTT; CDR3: CASSPQGNTEAFF
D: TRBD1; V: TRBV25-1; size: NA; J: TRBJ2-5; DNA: TGTGCCAGCAGTGAGGGACAGTCGTACCAAGAGACCCAGTACTTC; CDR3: CASSEGQSYQETQYF
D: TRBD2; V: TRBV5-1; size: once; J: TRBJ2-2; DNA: TGCGCCAGCAGCCCAAGCGGGAGCACCGGGGAGCTGTTTTTT; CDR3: CASSPSGSTGELFF
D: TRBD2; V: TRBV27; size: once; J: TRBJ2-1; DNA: TGTGCCAGCAACTTACGCCGACTAGCGGGAAATCAAAACAGGAATGAGCAGTTCTTC; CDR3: CASNLRRLAGNQNRNEQFF
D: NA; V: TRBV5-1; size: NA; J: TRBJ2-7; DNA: TGCGCCAGCAGCTTGGAATTCCAGAACATCCTATCCTACGAGCAGTACTTC; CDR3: CASSLEFQNILSYEQYF
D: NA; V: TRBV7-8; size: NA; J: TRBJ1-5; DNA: TGTGCCAGCAGCTACGGAGGGGGGGCTAGCAATCAGCCCCAGCATTTT; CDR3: CASSYGGGASNQPQHF